This entry lists 20 T cell receptor beta chains sequenced from one sample in a study of control samples from healthy donors and cancer patients. Sequencing was performed with immunoSEQ multiplex PCR; in TCRdb, only in-frame clones are kept and a portion is missing. The table includes tens of thousands of clones, more than 70% detected once. Material for sequencing was PBMCs. These receptors were obtained from a man aged 50-59 years with head and neck cancer.

This chain links TRBV3-1 (or the pseudogene TRBV3-2) with TRBJ2-2, with 10 nucleotides matching TRBD2. CDR3 length: 15 amino acids. CDR1 is LGHDT, CDR2 YNNKEL, per germline (reference sequence). With V trimmed by 6 bases and J by 1 base, 2 bases remained unmatched. This CDR3 is CASSLAGVNTGELFF. CDR3 nucleotides: TGTGCCAGCAGTCTAGCGGGGGTGAACACCGGGGAGCTGTTTTTT.

This chain links TRBV14 with TRBJ1-2, with TRBD1 identical over 10 bases. The CDR3 extends over 14 amino acids. Germline CDR1 and CDR2: SGHDN and FVKESK. The V segment lost 2 bases and the J segment 4 bases; nucleotides outside the gene matches: 1. The CDR3 is CASSQRDRGYGYTF. The CDR3 DNA reads as TGTGCCAGCAGCCAACGGGACAGGGGCTATGGCTACACCTTC.

The J gene is TRBJ2-7, the V gene TRBV9, with D possibly TRBD1 on 6 matching bases. Trimming left V 1 base short and J 3 bases short, with 11 bases between. The CDR3 runs to 14 residues. Germline-derived CDR1 and CDR2 are SGDLS and YYNGEE. This CDR3 is CASSVRQDGYEQYF. The CDR3 DNA is TGTGCCAGCAGCGTAAGACAGGATGGCTACGAGCAGTACTTC.

This clone has just one count. The chain combines TRBV7-2 with TRBJ1-5, with D unclear. V was trimmed by 3 bases and J by 0 bases, leaving 9 bases between them. Germline values: CDR1 SGHTA, CDR2 FQGNSA. This CDR3 region has 15 residues. CDR3 nucleotides: TGTGCCAGCAGCTTCGACTATTATAGCAATCAGCCCCAGCATTTT. Amino acids: CASSFDYYSNQPQHF. Using reference TRBV7-2 and TRBJ1-5 for the parts outside the CDR3, the full variable domain is GAGVSQSPSNKVTEKGKDVELRCDPISGHTALYWYRQSLGQGLEFLIYFQGNSAPDKSGLPSDRFSAERTGGSVSTLTIQRTQQEDSAVYLCASSFDYYSNQPQHFGDGTRLSIL.

This rearrangement joins TRBV18 to TRBJ1-2; D gene unclear. Deletions cut 3 bases from V and 1 base from J, with 21 bases between. Germline V gives CDR1 KGHSH, CDR2 LQKENI. The CDR3 contains 18 residues. CDR3 region: CASSPNGGGSGRNYGYTF. The CDR3 nucleotides are TGTGCCAGCTCACCCAACGGCGGAGGGAGCGGTCGTAACTATGGCTACACCTTC.

V gene TRBV5-6 combines with J gene TRBJ2-3; a weak D match, TRBD2 (6 bases). The CDR3 length is 16 residues. Trimming took off 5 bases at V and 1 base at J, with 17 bases between the two ends. Germline assignment: CDR1 SGHDT and CDR2 YYEEEE. The CDR3 here is CASSQGGVVGTDTQYF. The CDR3 bases are TGTGCCAGCAGTCAGGGCGGGGTTGTGGGCACAGATACGCAGTATTTT.

The V call is TRBV7-6, the J call TRBJ2-7, with D maybe TRBD2 (5 bases). The germline V gene has CDR1 SGHVS and CDR2 FNYEAQ. There are 12 residues in the CDR3. Trimming removed 2 bases at V and 7 bases at J, with 9 bases between. The CDR3 nucleotides read TGTGCCAGCAGCTTACCGGGGAGAGAGCAGTACTTC. The encoded protein is CASSLPGREQYF.

J is TRBJ2-7 and V is TRBV10-2; 10 nucleotides line up with TRBD2. V lost 3 bases, J lost 5 bases, and 4 bases stayed unmatched. The CDR3 sequence is 14 residues long. Germline CDR1 is WSHSY and CDR2 is SAAADI. CDR3 coding DNA: TGCGCCAGCAGTGAAAGGCTAGCGGGAGACGAGCAGTACTTC. Translating it yields CASSERLAGDEQYF.

The chain couples TRBV24-1 to TRBJ2-1; TRBD2 might be the D (5 bases). From germline, CDR1 is KGHDR and CDR2 SFDVKD. Trimming shortened V by 12 bases and J by 8 bases, and 22 bases separated the two germline ends. The CDR3 covers 14 residues. The CDR3 region has the DNA TGTGCCTCCCGGAGTCTGAAAATGGGAGATGAGCAGTTCTTC. It encodes CASRSLKMGDEQFF.

The rearrangement links TRBV6-5 to TRBJ2-3; 9 bases match TRBD1. The CDR3 totals 15 residues. J gave up 5 bases and V 6 bases, and 9 bases lay outside the gene matches. The germline gives CDR1 MNHEY, CDR2 SVGAGI. The CDR3 nucleotides read TGTGCCAGCAGGAAAGCCGGGACAGGGTTAGATACGCAGTATTTT. It codes for CASRKAGTGLDTQYF.

The chain recombines TRBV3-1 (or the pseudogene TRBV3-2) with TRBJ2-2; tentative D call: TRBD2 (5 bases). Germline CDR1 and CDR2: LGHDT and YNNKEL (reference sequence). The V end was cut by 4 bases, the J end by 1 base, with 7 bases between. The CDR3 has 14 amino acids. In DNA form, the CDR3 reads TGTGCCAGCAGCCTACGGGAGAACACCGGGGAGCTGTTTTTT. Translation gives CASSLRENTGELFF.

V usage is TRBV10-2 and J usage is TRBJ2-5, with 13 bases lining up with TRBD2. This CDR3 contains 14 residues. Per the germline V gene, CDR1 is WSHSY and CDR2 is SAAADI. J lost 5 bases, V lost 7 bases, and 4 bases had no gene match. The CDR3 loop is CASNGLAGEETQYF. In DNA, the CDR3 is TGCGCCAGCAATGGACTAGCGGGAGAGGAGACCCAGTACTTC.

This clone has just one count. The chain joins TRBV28 to TRBJ1-1; possibly TRBD1 for D (5 bases). Trimming pared 2 bases from V and 4 bases from J, leaving 5 bases between. Germline CDR1 reads MDHEN; CDR2 reads SYDVKM. This CDR3 is built from 12 residues. The CDR3 region is CASSLQGTEAFF. In DNA, the CDR3 is TGTGCCAGCAGTTTACAGGGCACTGAAGCTTTCTTT.

The chain joins TRBV19 to TRBJ2-1, with TRBD2 matching over 8 bases. From germline, CDR1 is LNHDA and CDR2 SQIVND (reference sequence). The J segment lost 7 bases and the V segment lost 10 bases, leaving 12 bases of the junction unmatched. CDR3 length: 14 amino acids. CDR3 loop: CATVAGGGRNEQFF. CDR3 sequence (DNA): TGTGCCACCGTCGCCGGGGGGGGAAGGAATGAGCAGTTCTTC.

This chain connects TRBV28 to TRBJ1-1, with TRBD1 identical over 12 bases. V lost 6 bases to trimming and J lost 6 bases; unmatched junction nucleotides: 8. The germline gives CDR1 MDHEN, CDR2 SYDVKM. The CDR3 runs to 15 residues. The CDR3 bases are TGTGCCAGCAGGCCCCCGGGGACAGGGGGCCCTGAAGCTTTCTTT. Translation: CASRPPGTGGPEAFF.

The genes are TRBV14 and TRBJ2-7; a weak D match, TRBD2 (6 bases). The CDR3 length is 15 residues. Germline lookup yields CDR1 SGHDN and CDR2 FVKESK. The V end lost 6 bases, the J end lost 0 bases, and 15 bases lay between the germline ends. CDR3 amino acids: CASRPSGPGSYEQYF. The DNA for the CDR3 is TGTGCCAGCAGACCGAGCGGGCCAGGCTCCTACGAGCAGTACTTC.

V is TRBV25-1 and J is TRBJ2-2; TRBD1 is a possible D gene (5 bases). Between the trimmed V and J ends, which lost 4 bases and 6 bases, there was a span of 12 bases. This CDR3 comprises 14 residues. Germline-derived CDR1 and CDR2 are MGHDK and SYGVNS. The CDR3 protein is CASSVGRVSGELFF. The CDR3 nucleotides read TGTGCCAGCAGTGTTGGCAGGGTTTCCGGGGAGCTGTTTTTT. Using reference TRBV25-1 and TRBJ2-2 for the parts outside the CDR3, the full variable domain is EADIYQTPRYLVIGTGKKITLECSQTMGHDKMYWYQQDPGMELHLIHYSYGVNSTEKGDLSSESTVSRIRTEHFPLTLESARPSHTSQYLCASSVGRVSGELFFGEGSRLTVL.

CDR3 region: CASSPYSNQPQHF. CDR3 nucleotide sequence: TGCGCCAGCAGTCCCTATAGCAATCAGCCCCAGCATTTT. The rearrangement links TRBV10-2 to TRBJ1-5; D is uncertain. Germline V CDR1 and CDR2: WSHSY, SAAADI. The CDR3 has 13 residues. V lost 5 bases, J lost 0 bases, and 5 bases lay in between.

The genes are TRBV29-1 and TRBJ2-7, with 10 nucleotides matching TRBD1. With 4 bases clipped from V and 5 bases from J, the junction kept 5 bases outside the gene matches. The CDR3 totals 13 residues. Germline-derived CDR1 and CDR2 are SQVTM and ANQGSEA. The CDR3 sequence is CSVGGQGSNEQYF. The DNA of the CDR3 is TGCAGCGTTGGGGGACAGGGGAGCAACGAGCAGTACTTC.

The chain couples TRBV3-1 (or the pseudogene TRBV3-2) to TRBJ1-1; D unresolved. V was shortened by 2 bases and J by 4 bases, with 11 bases between the two germline ends. The CDR3 has 14 residues. Germline V gene data show CDR1 as LGHDT and CDR2 as YNNKEL (reference sequence). CDR3 protein: CASSQLGVGTEAFF. DNA for the CDR3: TGTGCCAGCAGCCAATTAGGTGTCGGCACTGAAGCTTTCTTT.